The next 4 T cell receptor beta chains were all read from a single sample in a study of cytomegalovirus exposure and HLA in healthy donors. Sequencing was performed with immunoSEQ multiplex PCR; in TCRdb, only in-frame clones are kept and a portion is missing. The data contain about 190,000 clones, 84% of them singletons. Sample: PBMCs. The receptors were sampled from a man aged 18 to 29 in good health and CMV-seropositive.

The chain carries TRBV27 and TRBJ1-1, with D uncertain. V shed 0 bases and J shed 2 bases, with 7 bases lying between them. CDR1 and CDR2 (germline): MNHEY, SMNVEV (reference sequence). The CDR3 is 14 amino acids. CDR3 loop: CASSLSPFNTEAFF. For the CDR3, the DNA is TGTGCCAGCAGTTTATCTCCGTTTAACACTGAAGCTTTCTTT.

The chain links TRBV27 to TRBJ2-2; D is possibly TRBD1 (6 bases). The V gene lost 0 bases and the J gene lost 6 bases, with 8 bases spanning the gap. Per the germline V gene, CDR1 is MNHEY and CDR2 is SMNVEV (reference sequence). The CDR3 runs 14 residues. The CDR3 sequence: CASSLSYRAGELFF. Here the CDR3 DNA reads TGTGCCAGCAGTTTATCGTACAGGGCCGGGGAGCTGTTTTTT.

The chain couples TRBV21-1 to TRBJ2-1; TRBD2, the D gene given by the table, was not confirmed from the DNA. TRBV21-1 is labeled a pseudogene. The CDR3 totals 17 residues. CDR3 loop: CALESEKPVPQRDEQFF. The CDR3 DNA is TGTGCCCTGGAGTCCGAGAAGCCCGTACCCCAAAGAGATGAGCAGTTCTTC.

This chain uses TRBV27 with TRBJ2-3, with TRBD2 matching over 7 bases. From germline, CDR1 is MNHEY and CDR2 SMNVEV (reference sequence). This CDR3 has 16 amino acids. V was pared by 3 bases and J by 3 bases, with 9 bases of the junction left unmatched. Written as DNA, the CDR3 is TGTGCCAGCAGTTTTGGACCTCATAGCGGGACAGATACGCAGTATTTT. This encodes CASSFGPHSGTDTQYF.